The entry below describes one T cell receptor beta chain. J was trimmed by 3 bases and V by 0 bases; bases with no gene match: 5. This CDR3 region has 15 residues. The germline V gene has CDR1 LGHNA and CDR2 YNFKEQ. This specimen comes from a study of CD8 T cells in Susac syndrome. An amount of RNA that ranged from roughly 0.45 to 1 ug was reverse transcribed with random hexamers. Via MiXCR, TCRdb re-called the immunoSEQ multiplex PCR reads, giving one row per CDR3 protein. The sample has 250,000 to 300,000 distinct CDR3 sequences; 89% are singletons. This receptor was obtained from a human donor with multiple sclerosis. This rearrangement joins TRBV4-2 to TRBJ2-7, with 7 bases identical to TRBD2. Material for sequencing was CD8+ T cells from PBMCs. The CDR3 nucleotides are TGTGCCAGCAGCCAAGAGGCTAGCGGATTCTACGAGCAGTACTTC. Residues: CASSQEASGFYEQYF.